This T cell receptor (beta chain) was profiled in a study of CD8+ T cells in alopecia areata. Study details: Scalp area affected, as a percentage, set the severity score of treated patients.

Stated treatment: oral pan-JAK inhibitor, 5-10 mg twice daily. Sequencing templates came from extracted RNA that was reverse transcribed into cDNA. Assay: immunoSEQ multiplex PCR; the TCRdb copy retains only in-frame clones and omits some. The sample includes more than 90,000 clones, less than 75% seen only once; the top ten take approximately 29%. The germline V gene encodes CDR1 GTSNPN and CDR2 SVGIG (reference sequence). V was clipped by 8 bases and J by 2 bases, with 16 bases between them. This CDR3 has 13 residues. On this clone itself: Its target is unknown.

Study findings and constraints: More clonal than normal scalp was lesional scalp, particularly alopecia totalis/universalis.

The specimen comprised CD8+ T cells sorted from blood, sampled at week 4, from a patient treated with tofacitinib. This TCR derives from a human donor with alopecia areata. The chain uses TRBV30 and TRBJ2-7, with D unresolved. The CDR3 protein is CAGRDSPPYEQYF. The CDR3 DNA follows: TGTGCCGGACGAGATTCCCCTCCCTACGAGCAGTACTTC.